The 23 T cell receptor beta chains listed next were all sequenced from one sample in a study of shared clonotypes between healthy human individuals (dated by TCRdb to 2019 to 2021). The library was built by means of the immunoSEQ multiplex PCR assay. TCRdb carries this immuneACCESS record with in-frame sequences only. Its versions omit some clonotypes, under half of them owing to an unresolved V gene in the studies checked, with the rest unexplained. For this sample there are 850,000 to 1,100,000 clones; 60% to 80% appear just once. The ten largest make up 0.89% of the sample. Material: memory CD4+ T cells from PBMCs. The cell subset or site label for this specimen denotes: CD45RA-negative fraction. The source is a man aged 18 to 29 in good health. Some clones in this sample may be carry-over from other donors' samples.

The V gene is TRBV10-3, the J gene TRBJ2-1, with 12 bases matching TRBD2. The CDR3 sequence is 14 residues long. In germline, CDR1 is ENHRY, CDR2 SYGVKD. V was pared by 6 bases and J by 9 bases, with 6 bases of the junction left unmatched. This chain's CDR3 is CAIRASGRAFEQFF. In DNA, the CDR3 is TGTGCCATCAGGGCTAGCGGGAGGGCCTTTGAGCAGTTCTTC.

V is TRBV7-2 and J is TRBJ1-2; the D gene is possibly TRBD1 (6 bases). The V gene lost 5 bases and the J gene lost 3 bases, with 22 bases spanning the gap. The germline V gene encodes CDR1 SGHTA and CDR2 FQGNSA. The CDR3 sequence is 17 residues long. This chain's CDR3 is CASSEQGGPSTYYGYTF. CDR3 nucleotide sequence: TGTGCCAGCAGCGAACAAGGGGGACCATCGACTTACTATGGCTACACCTTC.

The V and J genes are TRBV2 and TRBJ1-1, with D uncertain. Germline lookup yields CDR1 SNHLY and CDR2 FYNNEI. Trimming cost V 2 bases and J 0 bases, with 16 bases left between them. The CDR3 totals 17 residues. CDR3 DNA sequence: TGTGCCAGCAGTGAATCTGGCACGCATCCCATGAACACTGAAGCTTTCTTT. Amino acid sequence: CASSESGTHPMNTEAFF.

The V gene is TRBV28, the J gene TRBJ1-2; no reliable D call. V was cut by 9 bases and J by 0 bases, with 17 bases left in between. CDR1 and CDR2 from the germline V gene are MDHEN and SYDVKM. The CDR3 has 15 amino acids. The CDR3 DNA reads as TGTGCCAGTTGTTCAATACGGTCAGCTAACTATGGCTACACCTTC. As protein: CASCSIRSANYGYTF.

Concerning this clone itself: The sample carries other DNA sequences with the same CDR3. CDR3 bases: TGTGCCAGCAGGGGGACTAGCGGGAGTTACAATGAGCAGTTCTTC. Protein product: CASRGTSGSYNEQFF. The chain uses TRBV6-5 and TRBJ2-1; 14 nucleotides align to TRBD2. Germline V lookup: CDR1 MNHEY, CDR2 SVGAGI. The ends lost 6 bases at V and 4 bases at J; junction bases unmatched: 2. The CDR3 consists of 15 residues.

This clone was counted once. In nucleotides, the CDR3 is TGTGCCAGCAGCCACCTGGCGGGAAGCGGCACAGATACGCAGTATTTT. Residues: CASSHLAGSGTDTQYF. The chain is built from TRBV4-2 and TRBJ2-3; the D gene is possibly TRBD2 (6 bases). This CDR3 is 16 amino acids long. The germline V gene has CDR1 LGHNA and CDR2 YNFKEQ. Trimming left V 3 bases short and J 1 base short, with 14 bases between.

The genes are TRBV7-2 and TRBJ2-7; TRBD1 matches 7 bases. CDR1 is SGHTA, CDR2 FQGNSA, per germline. The CDR3 has 15 residues. Germline trimming cut 5 bases from V and 2 bases from J; bases unmatched to any gene: 9. Here the CDR3 reads CASSKEGRGTYEQYF. The CDR3 DNA is TGTGCCAGCAGCAAAGAAGGCAGGGGGACCTACGAGCAGTACTTC.

As to this clone: Distinct nucleotide sequences in the sample also encode this CDR3. This chain uses TRBV18 with TRBJ2-7; maybe TRBD1 (6 bases). The CDR3 is 12 amino acids. With 4 bases removed from V and 3 bases from J, the gap between germline ends came to 7 bases. CDR1 is KGHSH, CDR2 LQKENI, per germline. CDR3 DNA: TGTGCCAGCTCACAACAGGGCTACGAGCAGTACTTC. Protein sequence: CASSQQGYEQYF.

J is TRBJ2-5 and V is TRBV28; 8 bases are a match to TRBD2. The ends lost 2 bases at V and 1 base at J; junction bases unmatched: 0. This CDR3 region has 14 residues. Germline V gene data show CDR1 as MDHEN and CDR2 as SYDVKM. CDR3 in DNA: TGTGCCAGCAGTTTAGGGACTAGCCAAGAGACCCAGTACTTC. It yields the protein CASSLGTSQETQYF.

With regard to this clone: The junction and the germline gene differ at one end; a read error may be behind it. This chain uses TRBV9 with TRBJ2-5; 11 bases fit TRBD2. Germline values: CDR1 SGDLS, CDR2 YYNGEE. This CDR3 is 16 amino acids long. The CDR3 DNA sequence: TGTGCCAGCACCGTAGGTAGCGGGAGGGCCTTGGAGACCCAGTACTTC. Translating gives CASTVGSGRALETQYF. Variable domain in full (rest from reference TRBV9 and TRBJ2-5): DSGVTQTPKHLITATGQRVTLRCSPRSGDLSVYWYQQSLDQGLQFLIQYYNGEERAKGNILERFSAQQFPDLHSELNLSSLELGDSALYFCASTVGSGRALETQYFGPGTRLLVL.

J is TRBJ2-7 and V is TRBV29-1; unclear D gene. Germline values: CDR1 SQVTM, CDR2 ANQGSEA. V was shortened by 3 bases and J by 0 bases, with 9 bases between the two germline ends. The CDR3 contains 13 residues. CDR3 region: CSVDGPGSYEQYF. The CDR3 DNA is TGCAGCGTTGACGGTCCAGGCTCCTACGAGCAGTACTTC.

The CDR3 region is CASSAESGRSYNEQFF. The DNA of the CDR3 is TGTGCCAGCAGCGCGGAAAGCGGGAGGTCCTACAATGAGCAGTTCTTC. The J gene is TRBJ2-1, the V gene TRBV9, with TRBD2 identical over 9 bases. This CDR3 spans 16 amino acids. The germline V gene encodes CDR1 SGDLS and CDR2 YYNGEE. V shed 3 bases and J 1 base; nucleotides not matched to a gene: 5.

The V and J genes are TRBV5-1 and TRBJ1-4; no clear D. This CDR3 spans 15 amino acids. CDR1 SGHRS and CDR2 YFSETQ come from the germline V gene. Trimming pared 0 bases from V and 0 bases from J, leaving 6 bases between. CDR3 coding DNA: TGCGCCAGCAGCTTGGCGCTCGCAACTAATGAAAAACTGTTTTTT. Translation: CASSLALATNEKLFF.

This chain connects TRBV2 to TRBJ1-2, with D uncertain. Germline values: CDR1 SNHLY, CDR2 FYNNEI. Trimming removed 4 bases at V and 8 bases at J, with 14 bases between. The CDR3 is 13 amino acids. Here the CDR3 reads CASSAEGVEGYTF. CDR3 nucleotide sequence: TGTGCCAGCAGTGCCGAGGGCGTAGAAGGCTACACCTTC.

This clone was counted only a few times. The CDR3 reads CSSGTRNTEAFF. The CDR3 DNA sequence: TGCAGCTCCGGGACAAGGAACACTGAAGCTTTCTTT. V gene TRBV29-1 combines with J gene TRBJ1-1; D is perhaps TRBD1 (6 bases). Germline V gene lookup returns CDR1 SQVTM and CDR2 ANQGSEA. This CDR3 comprises 12 residues. V lost 8 bases and J lost 1, with 11 bases in between.

In this sample, this clone turned up many times. This rearrangement joins TRBV13 to TRBJ2-4, with 7 nucleotides matching TRBD2. This CDR3 contains 14 residues. The germline V gene encodes CDR1 PRHDT and CDR2 FYEKMQ (reference sequence). The V gene end was trimmed by 5 bases and the J gene end by 6 bases; junction bases not matched to a gene: 7. CDR3 region: CASSRGRGGNIQYF. The DNA for the CDR3 is TGTGCCAGCAGCCGTGGGAGGGGCGGAAACATTCAGTACTTC.

This clone has a handful of counts. The chain couples TRBV7-2 to TRBJ2-7; 11 bases agree with TRBD2. CDR3 length: 13 amino acids. Germline V gene sequence: CDR1 SGHTA, CDR2 FQGNSA. Unmatched junction bases numbered 10, after V lost 5 bases and J lost 13 bases. CDR3 DNA sequence: TGTGCCAGCAGCCCTAAGACTAGCGGGGTCTTATACTTC. Amino acids: CASSPKTSGVLYF.

This clone was picked up a small number of times. The gene calls are TRBV6-5 and TRBJ1-1; D is unclear. The CDR3 totals 14 residues. Germline CDR1 and CDR2: MNHEY and SVGAGI. V shed 7 bases and J shed 6 bases, with 18 bases lying between them. This chain's CDR3 is CASMATGTKAEAFF. The CDR3 coding sequence is TGTGCCAGCATGGCAACCGGTACGAAGGCTGAAGCTTTCTTT.

The chain employs TRBV19 and TRBJ2-5; D may be TRBD1 (6 bases). Deletions cut 5 bases from V and 5 bases from J, with 15 bases between. The CDR3 has 14 amino acids. Looked up from germline, CDR1 is LNHDA and CDR2 is SQIVND (reference sequence). CDR3 nucleotide sequence: TGTGCCAGTAGTCAATTAGGGGGAGAGGAGACCCAGTACTTC. Its protein is CASSQLGGEETQYF. Full variable domain (remainder filled in from reference TRBV19 and TRBJ2-5): DGGITQSPKYLFRKEGQNVTLSCEQNLNHDAMYWYRQDPGQGLRLIYYSQIVNDFQKGDIAEGYSVSREKKESFPLTVTSAQKNPTAFYLCASSQLGGEETQYFGPGTRLLVL.

The chain carries TRBV5-4 and TRBJ2-5; D is undetermined. The CDR3 extends over 15 amino acids. CDR1 and CDR2 (germline): SGHNT, YYREEE (reference sequence). With 1 base removed from V and 0 bases from J, the gap between germline ends came to 10 bases. As DNA, the CDR3 is TGTGCCAGCAGCTTGTATGCCAGGTACCAAGAGACCCAGTACTTC. This sequence encodes CASSLYARYQETQYF.

V usage is TRBV5-4 and J usage is TRBJ1-3; 8 bases are shared with TRBD1. This CDR3 is built from 15 residues. V gave up 4 bases and J gave up 4 bases; unmatched junction bases: 7. CDR1 is SGHNT, CDR2 YYREEE, per germline (reference sequence). The chain's CDR3 is CASSRQGTLGNTIYF. The DNA for the CDR3 is TGTGCCAGCAGCAGACAGGGGACCCTCGGAAACACCATATATTTT.

The chain recombines TRBV19 with TRBJ2-7; D is undetermined. CDR3 length equals 14 residues. Trimming took off 3 bases at V and 3 bases at J, with 12 bases between the two ends. Germline CDR1 is LNHDA and CDR2 is SQIVND (reference sequence). The CDR3 nucleotides read TGTGCCAGTAGTATCGGCTCCAGGTTCTACGAGCAGTACTTC. This translates into CASSIGSRFYEQYF.

This chain uses TRBV7-2 with TRBJ2-5; tentative D call: TRBD2 (5 bases). Germline CDR1 and CDR2: SGHTA and FQGNSA. Trimming shortened V by 3 bases and J by 5 bases, and 10 bases separated the two germline ends. CDR3 length equals 13 residues. Here the CDR3 DNA reads TGTGCCAGCAGCTTGTTCCGCGGGGAGACCCAGTACTTC. Encoded protein: CASSLFRGETQYF.